Below, one T cell receptor beta chain is given with its context. Original analysis: Reference gene primer amplification yielded estimated nucleated cell counts. Measured with immunoSEQ multiplex PCR; TCRdb has only the in-frame clones, and not every one. Clonal size and the V and J genes are those of that table, whereas D and trimming came from the DNA. This sample has fewer than 300,000 clones; less than 85% occur once, and the top ten carry around 3.2%. CDR1 and CDR2 from the germline V gene are SGHNT and YYREEE (reference sequence). The CDR3 contains 17 residues. Between the trimmed V and J ends, which lost 0 bases and 6 bases, there was a span of 18 bases. The source of the sample is a study of blood T cell repertoires in COVID-19. Study-wide context: The United States, Italy and Spain were the sources of the acute and convalescent COVID-19 samples. T cells, B-cell-depleted T cells, or PBMCs supplied cDNA or gDNA.

The V call is TRBV5-4, the J call TRBJ2-2, with D perhaps TRBD2 (5 bases). The clonotype originates from a young woman with acute or convalescent COVID-19. The sequenced sample was peripheral blood. CDR3 DNA sequence: TGTGCCAGCAGCTTGGTTTTCCCGGGAACGAAGGCCGGGGAGCTGTTTTTT. Translated, it gives CASSLVFPGTKAGELFF.